Listed here are 4 T cell receptor beta chains from one sample, sequenced in a study of shared clonotypes between healthy human individuals (dated by TCRdb to between 2020 and 2021). The library came from the immunoSEQ multiplex PCR assay. In its TCRdb copy, this immuneACCESS table keeps in-frame sequences only and misses some clones. Where compared with another copy, unresolved V genes explain less than half of these, and the others have no known cause. The table for this sample lists about 1.5 million clones; about 96% of them were counted only once. Approximately 1.1% of the sample lies in the top ten. Sequenced sample: naive CD4+ T cells sorted from blood. The cell subset or site label on this specimen signifies: CD45RA+ positively selected. The receptors stem from a man aged 25-40 years in good health.

This clone was observed once. This same CDR3 is encoded by further DNA sequences in the sample. The chain is built from TRBV5-4 and TRBJ2-5; D call uncertain. The V gene lost 0 bases and the J gene lost 4 bases, with 7 bases spanning the gap. Germline V gene data show CDR1 as SGHNT and CDR2 as YYREEE (reference sequence). The CDR3 runs to 13 residues. The CDR3, as DNA: TGTGCCAGCAGCTTGGAGGGTGGAGAGACCCAGTACTTC. Its translation is CASSLEGGETQYF. The complete variable domain, with remaining parts taken from reference TRBV5-4 and TRBJ2-5, reads ETGVTQSPTHLIKTRGQQVTLRCSSQSGHNTVSWYQQALGQGPQFIFQYYREEENGRGNFPPRFSGLQFPNYSSELNVNALELDDSALYLCASSLEGGETQYFGPGTRLLVL.

In this sample, this clone turned up once. The CDR3 sequence is CATSRDGGRDQFF. The CDR3 DNA sequence: TGTGCCACCAGCAGAGATGGCGGCCGAGACCAGTTCTTC. The V gene is TRBV15, the J gene TRBJ2-1; D remains ambiguous. The CDR3 is 13 residues long. Trimming took off 0 bases at V and 13 bases at J, with 13 bases between the two ends. Germline V gives CDR1 LNHNV, CDR2 YYDKDF (reference sequence). Filled out from reference TRBV15 and TRBJ2-1, the complete variable domain reads DAMVIQNPRYQVTQFGKPVTLSCSQTLNHNVMYWYQQKSSQAPKLLFHYYDKDFNNEADTPDNFQSRRPNTSFCFLDIRSPGLGDTAMYLCATSRDGGRDQFFGPGTRLTVL.

The chain employs TRBV7-6 and TRBJ2-2; TRBD1 agrees at 8 bases. CDR1 is SGHVS, CDR2 FNYEAQ, per germline. The CDR3 contains 18 residues. V was pared by 3 bases and J by 1 base, with 10 bases of the junction left unmatched. This CDR3 is CASSFRRQGPLNTGELFF. Written as DNA, the CDR3 is TGTGCCAGCAGCTTCCGACGACAGGGGCCCCTGAACACCGGGGAGCTGTTTTTT.

V is TRBV7-8 and J is TRBJ2-7, with 12 nucleotides matching TRBD2. CDR3 size: 17 residues. Trimming at V came to 6 bases and at J to 0 bases, leaving 9 bases not matched to a gene. Germline V gene data show CDR1 as SGHVS and CDR2 as FQNEAQ. CDR3 sequence reads: CASRQGLAGPVSYEQYF. The DNA for the CDR3 is TGTGCCAGCAGACAAGGACTAGCGGGACCCGTCTCCTACGAGCAGTACTTC.